The clone carrying this TCR beta chain was counted at least ten times. The target antigen is unknown. V lost 3 bases and J 4 bases, leaving 19 bases between the germline ends. Germline values: CDR1 MNHNY, CDR2 SVGAGI (reference sequence). The CDR3 consists of 16 residues. Using its own MiXCR run on the 5' RACE reads, TCRdb lists one record per CDR3 protein. The table records about 66,000 distinct CDR3 sequences, around 3.9% of them present only once. This sample is part of a study of neurological immune-mediated disorders. Study-level results: A possible signature was seen in one related-CDR3 cluster, into which phylogenetic grouping placed the repertoires of 18 of 34 multiple sclerosis patients.

This clonotype was sampled from a man younger than 40 with multiple sclerosis. The sequenced sample was PBMCs. The chain is built from TRBV6-6 and TRBJ2-7; either TRBD1 or TRBD2 may supply D (5 bases each). CDR3 sequence: CASSYSRRQGPYEQYF. The CDR3, as DNA: TGTGCCAGCAGTTATTCCCGTCGGCAGGGACCGTACGAGCAGTACTTC.